These 30 T cell receptor beta chains were sequenced from one sample in a study of blood T cell repertoires in COVID-19. The repertoire was sequenced with immunoSEQ multiplex PCR; TCRdb's copy has only in-frame clones and lacks some. The sample contains tens of thousands of clones, nearly 80% of which appear only once. Source material: peripheral blood. The source of these receptors is a human donor in a cohort sampled during active COVID-19.

This clone is a singleton in its sample. The rearrangement links TRBV4-3 to TRBJ1-2; possible D gene TRBD1, 5 bases. The CDR3 has 15 residues. V was pared by 1 base and J by 4 bases, with 13 bases between. Germline CDR1 reads LGHNA; CDR2 reads YSLEER. The CDR3 here is CASSQVWQGGYGYTF. CDR3 bases: TGCGCCAGCAGCCAAGTGTGGCAGGGAGGCTATGGCTACACCTTC.

The chain employs TRBV6-6 and TRBJ1-2; 7 positions match TRBD1. The CDR3 sequence is 15 residues long. Per the germline V gene, CDR1 is MNHNY and CDR2 is SVGAGI (reference sequence). V lost 6 bases, J lost 2 bases, and 9 bases stayed unmatched. The CDR3 DNA is TGTGCCAGCAGCGAAAGGGCAGGGGGGAACTATGGCTACACCTTC. Protein product: CASSERAGGNYGYTF.

V is TRBV5-1 and J is TRBJ2-2; D is uncertain. Per germline, CDR1 SGHRS and CDR2 YFSETQ. CDR3 size: 15 residues. Trimming pared 3 bases from V and 0 bases from J, leaving 9 bases between. This CDR3 reads CASSSTSANTGELFF. CDR3 nucleotide sequence: TGCGCCAGCAGCTCGACTTCCGCGAACACCGGGGAGCTGTTTTTT.

This clone was found once. The chain combines TRBV15 with TRBJ1-5; perhaps TRBD1 as D (6 bases). The CDR3 has 15 residues. The V gene lost 3 bases and the J gene lost 6 bases, with 15 bases spanning the gap. CDR1 and CDR2 from the germline V gene are LNHNV and YYDKDF (reference sequence). The CDR3 region has the DNA TGTGCCACCAGCAGGTCAGGGGTATTGAGTCAGCCCCAGCATTTT. Protein: CATSRSGVLSQPQHF.

The chain has TRBV24-1 and TRBJ2-1; TRBD2 agrees at 10 bases. V lost 4 bases, J lost 8 bases, and 10 bases stayed unmatched. Germline V CDR1 and CDR2: KGHDR, SFDVKD. The CDR3 length is 16 residues. The CDR3 sequence: CATSDRLAGQVYEQFF. The CDR3 nucleotides read TGTGCCACCAGTGACCGACTAGCGGGTCAGGTTTATGAGCAGTTCTTC.

The chain links TRBV3-1 (or the pseudogene TRBV3-2) to TRBJ2-5; 9 bases map to TRBD2. Germline CDR1 reads LGHDT; CDR2 reads YNNKEL (reference sequence). The CDR3 covers 16 residues. V dropped 6 bases and J dropped 5; count of bases not matched to a gene: 13. DNA of the CDR3: TGTGCCAGCAGTACAATTCTAGCGGGGTCTTCGGAGACCCAGTACTTC. Translated: CASSTILAGSSETQYF.

The V call is TRBV6-5, the J call TRBJ1-3; 8 nucleotides agree with TRBD1. Germline lookup yields CDR1 MNHEY and CDR2 SVGAGI. V was clipped by 5 bases and J by 4 bases; unmatched bases: 7. The CDR3 is 15 residues long. CDR3 coding DNA: TGTGCCAGCAGTCGTACCGGGACAGGCGGAAACACCATATATTTT. Translation: CASSRTGTGGNTIYF.

The chain has TRBV5-6 and TRBJ1-1; D is uncertain. From germline, CDR1 is SGHDT and CDR2 YYEEEE. Trimming left V 1 base short and J 0 bases short, with 13 bases between. The CDR3 loop spans 16 amino acids. The CDR3 sequence is CASSLRVGRVNTEAFF. CDR3 nucleotides: TGTGCCAGCAGCTTGAGGGTCGGGCGGGTGAACACTGAAGCTTTCTTT.

The J gene is TRBJ2-5, the V gene TRBV11-3; TRBD2 agrees at 7 bases. This CDR3 spans 13 amino acids. The V segment lost 6 bases and the J segment 9 bases; nucleotides outside the gene matches: 10. Germline loops: CDR1 SGHNT, CDR2 YENEEA. In DNA, the CDR3 is TGTGCCAGCAGTTTCGGACTAGGACGGGCCCAGTACTTC. Encoded protein: CASSFGLGRAQYF.

The chain links TRBV15 to TRBJ2-1; TRBD2 matches at 12 bases. Losses at the gene ends were 2 bases for V and 7 bases for J; bases not matched to a gene: 6. This CDR3 has 16 amino acids. In germline, CDR1 is LNHNV, CDR2 YYDKDF (reference sequence). CDR3 loop: CATSRLAGGHGNEQFF. The CDR3, as DNA: TGTGCCACCAGCAGACTAGCGGGGGGGCATGGGAATGAGCAGTTCTTC.

This chain joins TRBV5-6 and TRBJ1-2; 10 bases agree with TRBD1. The junction had 1 base not matched to a gene; V was cut back by 2 bases and J by 6 bases. CDR3 length equals 13 residues. Germline-derived CDR1 and CDR2 are SGHDT and YYEEEE. CDR3 amino acids: CASSLDRGHGYTF. The CDR3 nucleotides read TGTGCCAGCAGCTTAGACAGGGGGCATGGCTACACCTTC.

This clone was detected only a few times. V usage is TRBV5-8 and J usage is TRBJ2-1; 11 bases line up with TRBD1. CDR3 length: 16 residues. After removal of 5 bases from V and 9 bases from J, the junction contained 13 bases not matched to a gene. Germline loops: CDR1 SGHTS, CDR2 YDEGEE. In nucleotides, the CDR3 is TGTGCCAGCAGTCAAAGAGCCGGGACAGGGGGGGCTGAGCAGTTCTTC. This translates into CASSQRAGTGGAEQFF.

The chain carries TRBV6-4 and TRBJ2-1, with 10 bases that match TRBD2. The CDR3 spans 15 residues. Per germline, CDR1 MRHNA and CDR2 SNTAGT. With 0 bases clipped from V and 10 bases from J, the junction kept 6 bases outside the gene matches. The CDR3 DNA reads TGTGCCAGCAGTGACTCGGGGCTAGCGGGGGTGGAGCAGTTCTTC. Its protein is CASSDSGLAGVEQFF.

The CDR3 reads CASSQALGAGADTQYF. The CDR3 DNA follows: TGCGCCAGCAGCCAAGCCCTGGGGGCCGGGGCAGATACGCAGTATTTT. The chain combines TRBV4-1 with TRBJ2-3; possible D gene TRBD1, 6 bases. The germline V gene encodes CDR1 MGHRA and CDR2 YSYEKL. The length of the CDR3 is 16 residues. Trimming took 1 base from V and 4 from J, leaving 15 bases between them.

The chain links TRBV18 to TRBJ1-3; D is ambiguous. The CDR3 is made up of 15 amino acids. Germline assignment: CDR1 KGHSH and CDR2 LQKENI. Trimming removed 4 bases at V and 0 bases at J, with 10 bases between. CDR3 region: CASSLQAPSGNTIYF. In nucleotides, the CDR3 is TGTGCCAGCTCACTCCAAGCCCCCTCTGGAAACACCATATATTTT.

This clone was seen more than once but under ten times. This CDR3 reads CAISGNTYGYTF. The CDR3, as DNA: TGTGCCATCAGTGGAAACACCTATGGCTACACCTTC. The gene calls are TRBV10-3 and TRBJ1-2; D remains ambiguous. Looked up from germline, CDR1 is ENHRY and CDR2 is SYGVKD. The CDR3 covers 12 residues. V dropped 4 bases and J dropped 4 bases, with 7 bases sitting between them.

V is TRBV19 and J is TRBJ2-3; 8 positions match TRBD2. The ends lost 3 bases at V and 0 bases at J; junction bases unmatched: 8. Germline V gene data show CDR1 as LNHDA and CDR2 as SQIVND (reference sequence). This CDR3 is 17 amino acids long. CDR3 sequence (DNA): TGTGCCAGTAGTATTACCATAGCGGGAACTAGCACAGATACGCAGTATTTT. Translated, it gives CASSITIAGTSTDTQYF.

The V gene is TRBV7-3, the J gene TRBJ2-2; tentative D call: TRBD1 (6 bases). Trimming removed 4 bases from V and 3 bases from J, with 18 bases in between. The CDR3 consists of 17 residues. In germline, CDR1 is SGHTA, CDR2 FQGTGA. The CDR3 sequence: CASSWGHGGLDTGELFF. The CDR3 DNA reads TGTGCCAGCAGCTGGGGGCATGGGGGTTTGGACACCGGGGAGCTGTTTTTT.

The rearrangement links TRBV6-5 to TRBJ1-4; 7 nucleotides align to TRBD1. After removal of 6 bases from V and 0 bases from J, the junction contained 4 bases not matched to a gene. Germline CDR1 reads MNHEY; CDR2 reads SVGAGI. The CDR3 is 15 amino acids. DNA of the CDR3: TGTGCCAGCAGGCCAACAGGGGCAACTAATGAAAAACTGTTTTTT. Protein sequence: CASRPTGATNEKLFF.

This rearrangement joins TRBV19 to TRBJ1-1; a possible D gene is TRBD1 (5 bases). Trimming removed 2 bases from V and 4 bases from J, with 8 bases in between. Germline V gene data show CDR1 as LNHDA and CDR2 as SQIVND (reference sequence). This CDR3 has 13 residues. CDR3 DNA sequence: TGTGCCAGTAGTATAAACAGGCTCACTGAAGCTTTCTTT. Translated, it gives CASSINRLTEAFF. The full variable domain, with the rest looked up from reference TRBV19 and TRBJ1-1, is DGGITQSPKYLFRKEGQNVTLSCEQNLNHDAMYWYRQDPGQGLRLIYYSQIVNDFQKGDIAEGYSVSREKKESFPLTVTSAQKNPTAFYLCASSINRLTEAFFGQGTRLTVV.

CDR3 coding DNA: TGTGCCAGCAGCTTGGGACAGGGGGTTACTGAAGCTTTCTTT. Translation gives CASSLGQGVTEAFF. The gene calls are TRBV5-8 and TRBJ1-1, with 9 bases aligning to TRBD1. Trimming cost V 0 bases and J 5 bases; bases outside gene matches: 2. CDR1 is SGHTS, CDR2 YDEGEE, per germline. This CDR3 comprises 14 residues.

This chain joins TRBV30 and TRBJ1-1; tentatively, D is TRBD1 (6 bases). The CDR3 consists of 13 residues. V lost 0 bases to trimming and J lost 1 base, with 6 bases between them. Germline V gene lookup returns CDR1 GTSNPN and CDR2 SVGIG (reference sequence). The CDR3 bases are TGTGCCTGGAGTGTACAGGGGAACACTGAAGCTTTCTTT. This codes for CAWSVQGNTEAFF.

In its sample, this clone was seen a few times. The chain has TRBV19 and TRBJ2-1; 14 bases are a match to TRBD2. The CDR3 runs 16 residues. V lost 4 bases to trimming and J lost 9 bases; unmatched junction nucleotides: 8. Germline assignment: CDR1 LNHDA and CDR2 SQIVND (reference sequence). CDR3: CASSRTTSGGAGEQFF. The CDR3 region has the DNA TGTGCCAGTAGTAGAACGACTAGCGGGGGGGCCGGTGAGCAGTTCTTC.

V gene TRBV7-8 combines with J gene TRBJ1-1; 8 bases are shared with TRBD1. The CDR3 length is 16 residues. The V segment lost 0 bases and the J segment 3 bases; nucleotides outside the gene matches: 6. CDR1 and CDR2 from the germline V gene are SGHVS and FQNEAQ. This CDR3 is CASSLAETGGYTEAFF. CDR3 DNA sequence: TGTGCCAGCAGCTTAGCGGAAACAGGGGGGTACACTGAAGCTTTCTTT.

The rearrangement joins TRBV7-2 to TRBJ2-1, with D perhaps TRBD2 (7 bases). Germline V lookup: CDR1 SGHTA, CDR2 FQGNSA. The CDR3 spans 18 residues. V lost 2 bases and J 7 bases, leaving 24 bases between the germline ends. The CDR3 coding sequence is TGTGCCAGCAGCTTAAAAGTCTTCGGGGGGCTAAGTTATAATGAGCAGTTCTTC. It encodes CASSLKVFGGLSYNEQFF. The full variable domain, with the rest looked up from reference TRBV7-2 and TRBJ2-1, is GAGVSQSPSNKVTEKGKDVELRCDPISGHTALYWYRQSLGQGLEFLIYFQGNSAPDKSGLPSDRFSAERTGGSVSTLTIQRTQQEDSAVYLCASSLKVFGGLSYNEQFFGPGTRLTVL.

The V call is TRBV6-2 or TRBV6-3, the J call TRBJ2-7; no reliable D call. Germline assignment: CDR1 MNHEY and CDR2 SVGEGT. The CDR3 extends over 17 amino acids. V dropped 5 bases and J dropped 5 bases, with 25 bases sitting between them. This CDR3 reads CASSRLFRGDARNEQYF. CDR3 nucleotide sequence: TGTGCCAGCAGTCGGCTATTCAGAGGAGATGCGAGGAACGAGCAGTACTTC.

This chain links TRBV5-5 with TRBJ2-1; TRBD1 might be the D (5 bases). The CDR3 consists of 16 residues. Germline V gene sequence: CDR1 SGHKS, CDR2 YYEKEE (reference sequence). V was clipped by 4 bases and J by 5 bases, with 19 bases between them. CDR3 loop: CASSPTTGFGNNEQFF. The CDR3 DNA reads as TGTGCCAGCAGCCCGACCACAGGATTTGGGAACAATGAGCAGTTCTTC.

The chain employs TRBV6-5 and TRBJ1-6, with D uncertain. From germline, CDR1 is MNHEY and CDR2 SVGAGI. The CDR3 has 14 amino acids. Trimming took off 11 bases at V and 8 bases at J, with 19 bases between the two ends. CDR3 coding DNA: TGTGCCTGCAAGAGGGCCATGGAGGATTCACCCCTCCACTTT. Amino acids: CACKRAMEDSPLHF.

V and J are TRBV10-3 and TRBJ1-4, with D possibly TRBD1 on 5 matching bases. V was pared by 4 bases and J by 7 bases, with 16 bases between. The germline V gene has CDR1 ENHRY and CDR2 SYGVKD. This CDR3 is built from 15 residues. The CDR3 sequence: CAISGAGGVGEKLFF. The CDR3 nucleotides read TGTGCCATCAGTGGCGCTGGAGGGGTGGGTGAAAAACTGTTTTTT.

V and J are TRBV6-2 or TRBV6-3 and TRBJ2-7; 9 nucleotides agree with TRBD1. Per the germline V gene, CDR1 is MNHEY and CDR2 is SVGEGT. The CDR3 spans 15 residues. Losses at the gene ends were 2 bases for V and 5 bases for J; bases not matched to a gene: 7. The CDR3 protein is CASSYGTGNRHEQYV. The DNA for the CDR3 is TGTGCCAGCAGTTACGGGACAGGGAACCGACACGAGCAGTACGTC.